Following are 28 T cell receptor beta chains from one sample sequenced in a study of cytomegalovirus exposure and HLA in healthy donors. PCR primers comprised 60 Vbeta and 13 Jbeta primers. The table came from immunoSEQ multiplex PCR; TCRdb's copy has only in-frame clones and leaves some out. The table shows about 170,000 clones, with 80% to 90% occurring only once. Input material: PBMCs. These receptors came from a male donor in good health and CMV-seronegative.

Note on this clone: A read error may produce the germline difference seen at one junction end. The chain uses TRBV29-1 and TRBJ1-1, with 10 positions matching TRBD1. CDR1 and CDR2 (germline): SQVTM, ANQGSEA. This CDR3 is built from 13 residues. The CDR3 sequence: CSVGGQGNPEAFF. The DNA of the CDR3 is TGCAGCGTTGGGGGACAGGGGAACCCTGAAGCTTTCTTT.

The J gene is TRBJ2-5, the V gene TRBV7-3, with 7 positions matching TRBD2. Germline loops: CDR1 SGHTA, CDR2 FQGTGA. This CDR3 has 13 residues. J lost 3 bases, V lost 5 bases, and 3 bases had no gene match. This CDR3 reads CASSPRGKETQYF. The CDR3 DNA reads TGTGCCAGCAGCCCGCGGGGGAAAGAGACCCAGTACTTC.

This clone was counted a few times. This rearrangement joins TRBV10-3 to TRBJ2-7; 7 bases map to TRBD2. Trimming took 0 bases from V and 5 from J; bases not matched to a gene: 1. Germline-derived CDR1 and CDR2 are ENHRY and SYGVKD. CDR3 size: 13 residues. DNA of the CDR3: TGTGCCATCAGTGAGTCGGCGGGGGACGAGCAGTACTTC. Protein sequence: CAISESAGDEQYF.

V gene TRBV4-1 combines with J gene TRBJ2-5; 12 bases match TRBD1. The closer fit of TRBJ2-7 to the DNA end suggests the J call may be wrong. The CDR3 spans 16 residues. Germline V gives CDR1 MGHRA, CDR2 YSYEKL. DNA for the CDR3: TGCGCCAGCAGCCAAGTGGGGACAGGGGGCTTCTACGAGCAGTACTTC. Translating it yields CASSQVGTGGFYEQYF.

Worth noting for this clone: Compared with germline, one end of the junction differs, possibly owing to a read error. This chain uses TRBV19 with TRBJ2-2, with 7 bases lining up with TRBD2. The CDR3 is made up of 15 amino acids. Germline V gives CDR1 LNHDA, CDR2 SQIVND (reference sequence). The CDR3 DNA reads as TGTGCCAGTAGTGTAGAGCGGGACAACACCGGGGAGCTGTTTTTT. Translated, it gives CASSVERDNTGELFF.

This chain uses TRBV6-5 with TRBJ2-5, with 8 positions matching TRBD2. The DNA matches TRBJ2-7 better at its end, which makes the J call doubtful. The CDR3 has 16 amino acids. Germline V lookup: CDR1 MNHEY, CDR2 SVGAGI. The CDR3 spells CASSYSPSSGIYEQYF. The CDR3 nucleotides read TGTGCCAGCAGTTACTCCCCGAGTAGCGGGATCTACGAGCAGTACTTC.

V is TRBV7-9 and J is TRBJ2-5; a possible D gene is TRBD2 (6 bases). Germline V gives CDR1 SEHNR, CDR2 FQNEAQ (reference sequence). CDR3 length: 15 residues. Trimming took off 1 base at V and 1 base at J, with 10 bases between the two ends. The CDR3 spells CASSLGGGAQETQYF. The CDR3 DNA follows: TGTGCCAGCAGCTTAGGGGGCGGGGCCCAAGAGACCCAGTACTTC.

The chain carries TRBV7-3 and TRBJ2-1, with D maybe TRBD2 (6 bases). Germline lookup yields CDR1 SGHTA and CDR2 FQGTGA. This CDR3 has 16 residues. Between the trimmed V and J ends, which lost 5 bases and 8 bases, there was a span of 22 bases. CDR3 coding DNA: TGTGCCAGCAGCCGAAACCCCCCAACTAGCTTAGATGAGCAGTTCTTC. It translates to CASSRNPPTSLDEQFF.

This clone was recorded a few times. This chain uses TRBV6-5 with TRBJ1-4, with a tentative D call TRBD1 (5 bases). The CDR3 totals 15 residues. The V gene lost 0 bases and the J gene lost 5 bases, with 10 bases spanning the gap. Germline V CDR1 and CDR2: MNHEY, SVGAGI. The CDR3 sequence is CASSYSGGENEKLFF. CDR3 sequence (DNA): TGTGCCAGCAGTTACTCTGGGGGGGAAAATGAAAAACTGTTTTTT.

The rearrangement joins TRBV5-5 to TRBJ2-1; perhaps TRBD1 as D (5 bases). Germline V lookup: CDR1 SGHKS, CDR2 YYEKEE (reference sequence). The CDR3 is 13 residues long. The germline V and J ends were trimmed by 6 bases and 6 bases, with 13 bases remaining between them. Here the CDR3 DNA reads TGTGCCAGCAACGATTTGACAGTCAATGAGCAGTTCTTC. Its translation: CASNDLTVNEQFF.

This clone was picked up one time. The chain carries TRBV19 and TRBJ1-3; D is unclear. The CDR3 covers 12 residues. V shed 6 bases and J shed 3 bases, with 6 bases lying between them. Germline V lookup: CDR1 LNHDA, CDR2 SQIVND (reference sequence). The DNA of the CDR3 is TGTGCCAGTAGCCCCCTTGGAAACACCATATATTTT. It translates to CASSPLGNTIYF. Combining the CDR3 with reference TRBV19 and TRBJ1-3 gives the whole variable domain DGGITQSPKYLFRKEGQNVTLSCEQNLNHDAMYWYRQDPGQGLRLIYYSQIVNDFQKGDIAEGYSVSREKKESFPLTVTSAQKNPTAFYLCASSPLGNTIYFGEGSWLTVV.

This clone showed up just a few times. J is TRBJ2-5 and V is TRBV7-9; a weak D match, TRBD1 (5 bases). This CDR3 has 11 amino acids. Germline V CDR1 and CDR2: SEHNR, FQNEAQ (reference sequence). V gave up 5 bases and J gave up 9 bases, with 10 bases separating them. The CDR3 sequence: CASSEQGAQYF. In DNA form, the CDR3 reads TGTGCCAGCAGCGAACAAGGGGCCCAGTACTTC.

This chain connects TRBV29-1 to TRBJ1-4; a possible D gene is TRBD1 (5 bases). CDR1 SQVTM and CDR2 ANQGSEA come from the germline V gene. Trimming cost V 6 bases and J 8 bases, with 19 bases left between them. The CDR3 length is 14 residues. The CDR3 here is CSVALLRGDEKLFF. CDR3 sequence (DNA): TGCAGCGTAGCCTTGCTCCGCGGGGACGAAAAACTGTTTTTT.

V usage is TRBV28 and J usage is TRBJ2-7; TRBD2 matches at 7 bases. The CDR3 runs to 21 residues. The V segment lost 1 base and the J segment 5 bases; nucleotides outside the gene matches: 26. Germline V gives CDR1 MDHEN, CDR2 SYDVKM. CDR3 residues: CASSLFGNHKSQAGLDNEQYF. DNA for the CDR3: TGTGCCAGCAGTTTATTCGGCAACCACAAATCCCAAGCGGGACTGGACAACGAGCAGTACTTC.

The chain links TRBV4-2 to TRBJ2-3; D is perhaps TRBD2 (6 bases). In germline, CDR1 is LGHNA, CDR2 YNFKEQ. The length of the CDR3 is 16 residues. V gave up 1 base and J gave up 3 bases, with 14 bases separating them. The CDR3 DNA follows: TGTGCCAGCAGCCAAGGGTGGGGGAGGAGTACAGATACGCAGTATTTT. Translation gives CASSQGWGRSTDTQYF.

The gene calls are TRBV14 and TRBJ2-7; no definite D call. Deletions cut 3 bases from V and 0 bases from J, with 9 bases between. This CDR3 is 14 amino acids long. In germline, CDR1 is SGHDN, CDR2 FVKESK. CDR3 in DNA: TGTGCCAGCAGCCACACGGGTCACTCCTACGAGCAGTACTTC. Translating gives CASSHTGHSYEQYF. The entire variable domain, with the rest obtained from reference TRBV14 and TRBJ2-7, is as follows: EAGVTQFPSHSVIEKGQTVTLRCDPISGHDNLYWYRRVMGKEIKFLLHFVKESKQDESGMPNNRFLAERTGGTYSTLKVQPAELEDSGVYFCASSHTGHSYEQYFGPGTRLTVT.

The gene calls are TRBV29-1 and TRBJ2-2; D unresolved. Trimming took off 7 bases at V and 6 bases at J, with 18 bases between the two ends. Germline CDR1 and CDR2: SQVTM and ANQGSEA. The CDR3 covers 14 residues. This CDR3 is CSAFGPETPGELFF. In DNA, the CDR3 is TGCAGCGCCTTCGGTCCTGAGACTCCCGGGGAGCTGTTTTTT.

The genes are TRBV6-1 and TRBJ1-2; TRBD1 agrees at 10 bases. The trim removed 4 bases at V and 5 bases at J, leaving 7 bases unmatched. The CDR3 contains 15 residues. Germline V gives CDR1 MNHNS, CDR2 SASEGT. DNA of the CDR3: TGTGCCAGCAGTGCGGCAATGGGACAGGGGTATGGCTACACCTTC. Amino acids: CASSAAMGQGYGYTF.

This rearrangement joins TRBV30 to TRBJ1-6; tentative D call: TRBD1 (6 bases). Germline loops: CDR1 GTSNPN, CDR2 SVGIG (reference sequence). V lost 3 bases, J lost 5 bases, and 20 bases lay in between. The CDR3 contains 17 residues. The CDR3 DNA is TGTGCCTGGAGGGGTCCATCCCCGGGACACAATAATTCACCCCTCCACTTT. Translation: CAWRGPSPGHNNSPLHF.

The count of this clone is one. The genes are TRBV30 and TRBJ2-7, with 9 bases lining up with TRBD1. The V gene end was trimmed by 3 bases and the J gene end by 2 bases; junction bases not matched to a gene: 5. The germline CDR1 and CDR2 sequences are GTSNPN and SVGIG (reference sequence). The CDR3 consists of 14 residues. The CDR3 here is CAWRRQGVTYEQYF. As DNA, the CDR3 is TGTGCCTGGAGGAGACAGGGGGTCACCTACGAGCAGTACTTC.

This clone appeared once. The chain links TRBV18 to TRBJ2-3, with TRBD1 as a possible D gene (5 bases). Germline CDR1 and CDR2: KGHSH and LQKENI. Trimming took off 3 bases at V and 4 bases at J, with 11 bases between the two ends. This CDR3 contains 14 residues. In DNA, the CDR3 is TGTGCCAGCTCACCTCACCAGGGTGCAGATACGCAGTATTTT. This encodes CASSPHQGADTQYF.

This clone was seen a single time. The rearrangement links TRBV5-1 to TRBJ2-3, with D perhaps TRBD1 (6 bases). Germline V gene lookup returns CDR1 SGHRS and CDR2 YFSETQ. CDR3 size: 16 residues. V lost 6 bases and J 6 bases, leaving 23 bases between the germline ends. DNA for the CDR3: TGCGCCAGCAAATTCCTACAGGGCCCTAGGGGGGATACGCAGTATTTT. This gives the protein CASKFLQGPRGDTQYF.

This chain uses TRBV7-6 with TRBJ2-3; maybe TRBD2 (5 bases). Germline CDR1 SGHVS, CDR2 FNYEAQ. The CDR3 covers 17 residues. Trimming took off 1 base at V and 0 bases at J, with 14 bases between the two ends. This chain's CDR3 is CASSLGTTAASTDTQYF. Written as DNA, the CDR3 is TGTGCCAGCAGCTTAGGTACCACAGCGGCTAGCACAGATACGCAGTATTTT.

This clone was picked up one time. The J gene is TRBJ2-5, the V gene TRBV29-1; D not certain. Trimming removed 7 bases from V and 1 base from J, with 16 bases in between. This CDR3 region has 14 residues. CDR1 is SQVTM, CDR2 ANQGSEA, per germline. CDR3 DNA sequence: TGCAGCGCAAGGCCCCGGGTGGGCCAAGAGACCCAGTACTTC. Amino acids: CSARPRVGQETQYF.

CDR3 sequence reads: CASSLYIILRTSGVYEQYF. For the CDR3, the DNA is TGTGCCAGCAGCTTGTACATTATTTTGAGGACTAGCGGCGTCTACGAGCAGTACTTC. V gene TRBV5-6 combines with J gene TRBJ2-7; 10 nucleotides align to TRBD2. Germline V CDR1 and CDR2: SGHDT, YYEEEE. This CDR3 region has 19 residues. Trimming took 1 base from V and 3 from J; bases not matched to a gene: 16.

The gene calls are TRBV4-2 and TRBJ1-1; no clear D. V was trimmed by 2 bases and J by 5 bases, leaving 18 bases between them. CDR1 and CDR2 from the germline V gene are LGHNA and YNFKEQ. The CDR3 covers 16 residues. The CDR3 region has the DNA TGTGCCAGCAGCCAACTCTCCGGGGTCCGGGCTACTGAAGCTTTCTTT. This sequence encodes CASSQLSGVRATEAFF.

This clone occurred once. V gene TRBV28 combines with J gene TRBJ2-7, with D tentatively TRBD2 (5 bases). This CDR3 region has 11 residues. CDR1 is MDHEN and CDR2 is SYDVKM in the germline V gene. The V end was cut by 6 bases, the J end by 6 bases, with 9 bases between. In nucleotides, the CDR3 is TGTGCCAGCAGCCCTGGAGGCGAGCAGTACTTC. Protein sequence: CASSPGGEQYF.

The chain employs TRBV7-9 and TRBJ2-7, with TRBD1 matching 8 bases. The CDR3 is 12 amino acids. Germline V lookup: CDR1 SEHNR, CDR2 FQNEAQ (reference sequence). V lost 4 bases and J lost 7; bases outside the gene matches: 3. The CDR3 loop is CASSSDRGEQYF. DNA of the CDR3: TGTGCCAGCAGCTCCGACAGGGGAGAGCAGTACTTC. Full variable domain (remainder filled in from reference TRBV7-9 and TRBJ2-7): DTGVSQNPRHKITKRGQNVTFRCDPISEHNRLYWYRQTLGQGPEFLTYFQNEAQLEKSRLLSDRFSAERPKGSFSTLEIQRTEQGDSAMYLCASSSDRGEQYFGPGTRLTVT.